These T cell receptor beta chains were read from a single sample in a study of OX40 agonist ivuxolimab in advanced cancers. Data came from immunoSEQ multiplex PCR; TCRdb stores just in-frame clones and leaves some out. The data contain over 35,000 clones, more than 80% of them seen just once; the ten biggest clones take up 4.7%. This sample comprised CD4+ or CD8+ T cells sorted from blood, obtained in a trial of the OX40 agonist ivuxolimab. The source is an adult with an advanced solid tumor such as melanoma, head and neck, liver or kidney cancer. Both conserved end residues are trimmed from each CDR3. The order of the fields is V gene, J gene, CDR3 protein.

TRBV21-1	TRBJ1-4	ASSRGATNEKLF
TRBV7-3	TRBJ2-1	ASSFTGQNNEQF
TRBV7-9	TRBJ1-2	ATEGQGVQNYGYT
TRBV2	TRBJ1-3	AIGQGASSGNTIY
TRBV5-1	TRBJ2-4	ASSFGQGANIQY
TRBV28	TRBJ1-3	ASGLGQGFGNTIY
TRBV6-1	TRBJ2-3	ASSVGRGVGDTQY
TRBV6-5	TRBJ1-2	ASRTTANSNYGYT
TRBV19	TRBJ1-2	ASSISGQSYGYT
TRBV6-6	TRBJ2-5	ASSYSWGVDGETQY
TRBV5-1	TRBJ1-2	ASSLDSLNYGYT
TRBV7-8	TRBJ2-7	ASSINRGDAYEQY
TRBV2	TRBJ2-7	ASSLDRDYEQY
TRBV18	TRBJ1-1	ASSPDNTEAF
TRBV11-2	TRBJ2-1	ASSLTGGYYNEQF
TRBV28	TRBJ2-7	ASSLWSSGSSYEQY
TRBV27	TRBJ2-2	ASSFVGGNTGELF
TRBV7-3	TRBJ1-1	ASSLLPGGNTEAF
TRBV5-6	TRBJ1-1	ASIRGTEAF
TRBV28	TRBJ2-3	ASSGGGPDTQY
TRBV30	TRBJ1-5	AWSVNGWRDQPQH
TRBV2	TRBJ2-5	ASRGGLVQETQY
TRBV7-9	TRBJ2-2	ASSSTTNTGELF
TRBV30	TRBJ2-7	AWSAGTGTHEQY
TRBV6-1	TRBJ1-5	ASSEIRGQPQH
TRBV15	TRBJ1-2	ATSRDAVRANYGYT
TRBV7-6	TRBJ2-6	ASSLLGGGPAGANVLT
TRBV10-2	TRBJ1-1	ASSIGQGNTEAF